The 23 T cell receptor beta chains below come from one sample, sequenced in a study of cytotoxic CD8 clonotypes in ibrutinib-treated CLL. Sequencing was performed with immunoSEQ multiplex PCR; in TCRdb, only in-frame clones are kept and a portion is missing. The sample includes 300,000 to 350,000 clones, almost 80% of them seen just once. The material was PBMCs, obtained before ibrutinib treatment. These receptors were collected from a human donor with chronic lymphocytic leukemia.

CDR3 nucleotides: TGTGCCAGCAGCTTAGGAGGAGGTGACTATGGCTACACCTTC. It codes for CASSLGGGDYGYTF. The V gene is TRBV7-8, the J gene TRBJ1-2; D is unresolved. CDR1 is SGHVS and CDR2 is FQNEAQ in the germline V gene. This CDR3 has 14 residues. V was clipped by 1 base and J by 3 bases, with 9 bases between them.

J is TRBJ2-7 and V is TRBV7-2; a weak D match, TRBD1 (5 bases). The CDR3 covers 14 residues. V was shortened by 6 bases and J by 2 bases, with 14 bases between the two germline ends. Germline V lookup: CDR1 SGHTA, CDR2 FQGNSA. This CDR3 is CASRIDRQTYEQYF. CDR3 bases: TGTGCCAGCAGAATAGACAGACAAACCTACGAGCAGTACTTC. Complete variable domain (other parts from reference TRBV7-2 and TRBJ2-7): GAGVSQSPSNKVTEKGKDVELRCDPISGHTALYWYRQSLGQGLEFLIYFQGNSAPDKSGLPSDRFSAERTGGSVSTLTIQRTQQEDSAVYLCASRIDRQTYEQYFGPGTRLTVT.

The chain has TRBV9 and TRBJ1-2, with D possibly being TRBD1 (5 bases). The CDR3 loop spans 15 amino acids. From germline, CDR1 is SGDLS and CDR2 YYNGEE. The ends were cut back, 3 bases at V and 0 bases at J, with 12 bases in the middle. This chain's CDR3 is CASSATAQSNYGYTF. DNA for the CDR3: TGTGCCAGCAGCGCGACAGCGCAGTCTAACTATGGCTACACCTTC.

To note about this clone: Other DNA sequences from this sample encode an identical CDR3 as well. This chain joins TRBV28 and TRBJ2-7; 10 bases fit TRBD1. J lost 2 bases, V lost 3 bases, and 1 base had no gene match. From germline, CDR1 is MDHEN and CDR2 SYDVKM. This CDR3 is built from 14 residues. The CDR3 is CASSLGQGTYEQYF. CDR3 bases: TGTGCCAGCAGTTTGGGACAGGGGACCTACGAGCAGTACTTC.

This clone was counted only a few times. The V and J genes are TRBV19 and TRBJ2-2; a possible D gene is TRBD1 (6 bases). The V end lost 3 bases, the J end lost 1 base, and 9 bases lay between the germline ends. CDR3 size: 15 residues. Germline V gives CDR1 LNHDA, CDR2 SQIVND (reference sequence). CDR3 DNA sequence: TGTGCCAGTAGTATGGTGACAGGGAACACCGGGGAGCTGTTTTTT. Translation: CASSMVTGNTGELFF.

The chain uses TRBV7-8 and TRBJ2-7, with 12 bases lining up with TRBD2. The CDR3 is 15 amino acids. Germline CDR1 and CDR2: SGHVS and FQNEAQ. The V segment lost 4 bases and the J segment 3 bases; nucleotides outside the gene matches: 4. CDR3 DNA sequence: TGTGCCAGCAGCTCTGGACTAGCGGGAAACTACGAGCAGTACTTC. Its translation: CASSSGLAGNYEQYF. Drawing the rest from reference TRBV7-8 and TRBJ2-7, the complete variable domain is GAGVSQSPRYKVAKRGQDVALRCDPISGHVSLFWYQQALGQGPEFLTYFQNEAQLDKSGLPSDRFFAERPEGSVSTLKIQRTQQEDSAVYLCASSSGLAGNYEQYFGPGTRLTVT.

The CDR3 here is CASGGIRVNTEAFF. The CDR3 DNA follows: TGTGCCAGCGGGGGAATCAGGGTGAACACTGAAGCTTTCTTT. The V and J genes are TRBV6-1 and TRBJ1-1; weak D call: TRBD1 (5 bases). The ends were cut back, 8 bases at V and 0 bases at J, with 13 bases in the middle. Per the germline V gene, CDR1 is MNHNS and CDR2 is SASEGT. This CDR3 is built from 14 residues.

The V and J genes are TRBV29-1 and TRBJ2-5; no definite D call. CDR1 and CDR2 (germline): SQVTM, ANQGSEA. The CDR3 sequence is 12 residues long. V was clipped by 5 bases and J by 0 bases, with 7 bases between them. CDR3 bases: TGCAGCGTTAAGTCTAACCAAGAGACCCAGTACTTC. Translated: CSVKSNQETQYF. The full variable domain, its missing parts supplied by reference TRBV29-1 and TRBJ2-5, is SAVISQKPSRDICQRGTSLTIQCQVDSQVTMMFWYRQQPGQSLTLIATANQGSEATYESGFVIDKFPISRPNLTFSTLTVSNMSPEDSSIYLCSVKSNQETQYFGPGTRLLVL.

This clone occurred a few times. This sequence joins TRBV30 and TRBJ2-5, with D possibly matching TRBD2 (6 bases). The V and J ends lost 5 bases and 2 bases respectively, with 18 bases between them. The CDR3 spans 15 residues. Germline CDR1 and CDR2: GTSNPN and SVGIG (reference sequence). DNA for the CDR3: TGTGCCTGGGGCCTAAGCACCGCGGGACAAGAGACCCAGTACTTC. Its protein product is CAWGLSTAGQETQYF.

V gene TRBV25-1 combines with J gene TRBJ2-2, with 8 bases identical to TRBD1. Per the germline V gene, CDR1 is MGHDK and CDR2 is SYGVNS. The CDR3 consists of 15 residues. J was trimmed by 3 bases and V by 4 bases; bases with no gene match: 4. This CDR3 reads CASSAGGGYTGELFF. Written as DNA, the CDR3 is TGTGCCAGCAGTGCAGGGGGCGGGTACACCGGGGAGCTGTTTTTT.

This chain uses TRBV10-3 with TRBJ2-1, with 11 bases lining up with TRBD2. After removal of 10 bases from V and 3 bases from J, the junction contained 5 bases not matched to a gene. This CDR3 has 14 amino acids. Germline V gene sequence: CDR1 ENHRY, CDR2 SYGVKD. The CDR3, as DNA: TGTGCCACACTACTAGCGGGGGACTACAATGAGCAGTTCTTC. It encodes CATLLAGDYNEQFF.

The V call is TRBV15, the J call TRBJ2-3; D remains ambiguous. Germline V CDR1 and CDR2: LNHNV, YYDKDF (reference sequence). Trimming removed 3 bases from V and 0 bases from J, with 10 bases in between. This CDR3 is built from 15 residues. The CDR3 protein is CATSSTQSSTDTQYF. In DNA, the CDR3 is TGTGCCACCAGCAGTACTCAGTCTAGCACAGATACGCAGTATTTT.

The V call is TRBV27, the J call TRBJ2-3; 7 bases map to TRBD2. The CDR3 runs to 13 residues. The V segment lost 6 bases and the J segment 4 bases; nucleotides outside the gene matches: 4. In germline, CDR1 is MNHEY, CDR2 SMNVEV (reference sequence). The DNA of the CDR3 is TGTGCCAGCAGGAGGGAGGGTCCAGATACGCAGTATTTT. Translation: CASRREGPDTQYF.

V is TRBV5-4 and J is TRBJ2-3; TRBD2 matches at 7 bases. Trimming at V came to 5 bases and at J to 4 bases, leaving 16 bases not matched to a gene. Looked up from germline, CDR1 is SGHNT and CDR2 is YYREEE (reference sequence). The CDR3 has 17 amino acids. CDR3 loop: CASRRGLDTRGADTQYF. Written as DNA, the CDR3 is TGTGCCAGCAGGCGCGGACTAGACACCCGGGGCGCAGATACGCAGTATTTT.

This clone was counted a few times. The chain recombines TRBV4-3 with TRBJ2-5; possible D gene TRBD1, 6 bases. This CDR3 contains 14 residues. Per germline, CDR1 LGHNA and CDR2 YSLEER. The germline V and J ends were trimmed by 1 base and 2 bases, with 8 bases remaining between them. In nucleotides, the CDR3 is TGCGCCAGCAGCCAAGGACAGGTACAAGAGACCCAGTACTTC. Amino acid sequence: CASSQGQVQETQYF.

The chain's CDR3 is CASTGGAGRGQYEQYF. The CDR3 bases are TGTGCCAGCACGGGGGGCGCAGGGAGGGGCCAATACGAGCAGTACTTC. This chain links TRBV2 with TRBJ2-7; D is possibly TRBD2 (7 bases). V shed 7 bases and J shed 4 bases, with 23 bases lying between them. This CDR3 is built from 16 residues. Germline V lookup: CDR1 SNHLY, CDR2 FYNNEI.

J is TRBJ1-5 and V is TRBV15; 7 bases are shared with TRBD1. The V segment lost 9 bases and the J segment 1 base; nucleotides outside the gene matches: 6. Germline V gene sequence: CDR1 LNHNV, CDR2 YYDKDF (reference sequence). The CDR3 runs to 14 residues. CDR3 nucleotide sequence: TGTGCCACAAGAGGACAGGCCAGCAATCAGCCCCAGCATTTT. Its translation: CATRGQASNQPQHF.

This chain uses TRBV6-5 with TRBJ2-7; D gene unclear. The CDR3 sequence is 13 residues long. V shed 2 bases and J shed 3 bases, with 8 bases lying between them. Looked up from germline, CDR1 is MNHEY and CDR2 is SVGAGI. The CDR3 loop is CASSYRLYYEQYF. As DNA, the CDR3 is TGTGCCAGCAGTTACCGGCTCTACTACGAGCAGTACTTC.

V usage is TRBV27 and J usage is TRBJ2-7, with 9 nucleotides matching TRBD1. The germline V gene has CDR1 MNHEY and CDR2 SMNVEV (reference sequence). The length of the CDR3 is 17 residues. J gave up 4 bases and V 5 bases, and 15 bases lay outside the gene matches. CDR3 loop: CASSLQGPGQGSYEQYF. The CDR3 nucleotides are TGTGCCAGCAGTCTCCAGGGGCCGGGACAGGGTTCATACGAGCAGTACTTC.

This rearrangement joins TRBV5-6 to TRBJ1-2; 9 bases map to TRBD1. This CDR3 spans 16 amino acids. In germline, CDR1 is SGHDT, CDR2 YYEEEE. V dropped 0 bases and J dropped 5; count of bases not matched to a gene: 8. The CDR3 DNA reads TGTGCCAGCAGCTTGGGGCGGGACAGGGCAACGTATGGCTACACCTTC. Protein: CASSLGRDRATYGYTF.

The rearrangement links TRBV7-3 to TRBJ2-3; D tentatively reads TRBD1 or TRBD2 (6 bases each). This CDR3 is built from 15 residues. V gave up 3 bases and J gave up 2 bases, with 12 bases separating them. Germline loops: CDR1 SGHTA, CDR2 FQGTGA. The CDR3 sequence is CASSLGGQATDTQYF. The CDR3 coding sequence is TGTGCCAGCAGCTTGGGGGGACAAGCCACAGATACGCAGTATTTT.

V and J are TRBV12-5 and TRBJ2-2; perhaps TRBD1 as D (6 bases). CDR1 LGHNT and CDR2 FRNRAP come from the germline V gene. Trimming took 5 bases from V and 8 from J, leaving 12 bases between them. CDR3 length equals 13 residues. The CDR3 nucleotides are TGTGCTAGTGGTCAACAGGGTGGGGGGGAGCTGTTTTTT. Its protein product is CASGQQGGGELFF.

The V and J genes are TRBV14 and TRBJ1-1; a weak D match, TRBD1 (6 bases). This CDR3 spans 16 amino acids. V was pared by 2 bases and J by 1 base, with 14 bases between. Germline loops: CDR1 SGHDN, CDR2 FVKESK. CDR3: CASSQYGTGRNTEAFF. The CDR3 bases are TGTGCCAGCAGCCAATATGGTACAGGGCGGAACACTGAAGCTTTCTTT.